The present entry profiles one T cell receptor (beta chain) with its context. J was trimmed by 7 bases and V by 4 bases; bases with no gene match: 9. From germline, CDR1 is SNHLY and CDR2 FYNNEI. This CDR3 is built from 14 residues. Cohorts were determined from participant-reported clinical history. Participants classified as exposed had met a COVID-19 case within 2 weeks before study entry. This record comes from a study of blood T cell repertoires in COVID-19. Overall study context: Specimens from acute and convalescent COVID-19 originated in the United States, Italy and Spain.

Generated by immunoSEQ multiplex PCR, the TCRdb table keeps only in-frame clones and is missing some. The table records 300,000 to 350,000 clones, roughly 90% of them present only once. The chain uses TRBV2 and TRBJ2-7, with TRBD1 matching 8 bases. This clonotype was obtained from a woman in her thirties who had been exposed to COVID-19. Sequencing used PBMCs or T cells enriched from blood (not recorded which). The CDR3 sequence: CASSGQGPPGEQYF. The CDR3 DNA is TGTGCCAGCAGTGGACAGGGGCCCCCAGGGGAGCAGTACTTC.